Sequencing of this T cell receptor beta chain was carried out in a study of blood T cell repertoires in COVID-19. Overall study context: There were acute and convalescent COVID-19 samples, and they came from the United States, Italy and Spain. PBMCs, B-cell-depleted T cells, or T cells provided the cDNA or gDNA that made up the material.

Per the original data handling: Scientists estimated how many nucleated cells there were by amplifying reference gene primers. Clones were sequenced by immunoSEQ multiplex PCR, and TCRdb holds only the in-frame ones, with some missing. V, J and clone size reflect that table, while D and trimming were determined from the DNA. Of 250,000 or so clones listed, 88% are singletons. Trimming took 5 bases from V and 0 from J, leaving 11 bases between them. From germline, CDR1 is SGHTA and CDR2 FQGNSA. The CDR3 contains 16 residues. Seattle patient enrollment occurred during active infection, with longitudinal follow-up thereafter.

The chain employs TRBV7-2 and TRBJ1-6, with D hard to call. The specimen sequenced was peripheral blood. The TCR sequence derives from a woman aged 25 to 45 with COVID-19, enrolled during active disease. Here the CDR3 DNA reads TGTGCCAGCAGCCCGCTGGCTAGCTCCTATAATTCACCCCTCCACTTT. Protein product: CASSPLASSYNSPLHF.